This passage covers 25 T cell receptor beta chains from one sample sequenced in a study of T cells after yellow fever vaccination. TCRdb itself ran the 5' RACE reads through MiXCR, one entry per CDR3 protein. The profile shows hundreds of thousands of distinct CDR3 sequences, 9% to 15% of them singletons. The material sequenced was PBMCs, taken on the day of the yellow fever booster vaccination. All receptors come from a man aged 25 to 40 who received the YFV17D yellow fever vaccine.

V gene TRBV14 combines with J gene TRBJ2-4; tentative D call: TRBD2 (6 bases). Germline V gene lookup returns CDR1 SGHDN and CDR2 FVKESK. The CDR3 extends over 13 amino acids. The germline V and J ends were trimmed by 0 bases and 16 bases, with 16 bases remaining between them. The CDR3 spells CASSQDLDAGPYF. Written as DNA, the CDR3 is TGTGCCAGCAGCCAAGATCTCGACGCGGGGCCATACTTC.

The chain uses TRBV20-1 and TRBJ2-5, with 11 bases lining up with TRBD2. With V trimmed by 6 bases and J by 5 bases, 8 bases remained unmatched. This CDR3 contains 14 residues. In germline, CDR1 is DFQATT, CDR2 SNEGSKA (reference sequence). CDR3 residues: CSARLAGRGETQYF. The DNA of the CDR3 is TGCAGTGCCCGACTAGCGGGACGCGGGGAGACCCAGTACTTC.

The V call is TRBV7-6, the J call TRBJ2-7; 12 bases align to TRBD2. Germline V gene lookup returns CDR1 SGHVS and CDR2 FNYEAQ. After removal of 1 base from V and 5 bases from J, the junction contained 3 bases not matched to a gene. CDR3 length: 15 residues. This CDR3 is CASSLDRLAGDEQYF. CDR3 coding DNA: TGTGCCAGCAGCTTAGATAGACTAGCGGGAGACGAGCAGTACTTC.

This clonotype came up a few times. V usage is TRBV6-2 or TRBV6-3 and J usage is TRBJ2-7, with 8 bases identical to TRBD2. V was clipped by 0 bases and J by 2 bases; unmatched bases: 9. Germline loops: CDR1 MNHEY, CDR2 SVGEGT. CDR3 length: 17 amino acids. The CDR3: CASSYSPLAEAAYEQYF. CDR3 DNA sequence: TGTGCCAGCAGTTACTCGCCACTAGCGGAGGCAGCCTACGAGCAGTACTTC.

This chain links TRBV11-2 with TRBJ2-7; the D is unclear. Between the trimmed V and J ends, which lost 8 bases and 1 base, there was a span of 12 bases. Germline loops: CDR1 SGHAT, CDR2 FQNNGV. CDR3 length: 13 residues. The CDR3 DNA follows: TGTGCCAGCGCTCCACTCTGGTCCTACGAGCAGTACTTC. Its translation: CASAPLWSYEQYF.

This rearrangement joins TRBV4-3 to TRBJ2-1; D uncertain. CDR1 LGHNA and CDR2 YSLEER come from the germline V gene. Trimming cost V 4 bases and J 9 bases, with 13 bases left between them. This CDR3 is 13 amino acids long. The CDR3 here is CASSPRWSSEQFF. CDR3 nucleotides: TGCGCCAGCAGCCCCCGCTGGAGCTCTGAGCAGTTCTTC.

This clonotype was counted once. CDR3 protein: CASSQPGRSNYGYTF. The CDR3, as DNA: TGCGCCAGCAGCCAACCGGGACGGAGTAACTATGGCTACACCTTC. This chain joins TRBV4-1 and TRBJ1-2; tentative D call: TRBD1 (5 bases). Per germline, CDR1 MGHRA and CDR2 YSYEKL. V lost 2 bases to trimming and J lost 1 base, with 11 bases between them. This CDR3 is built from 15 residues.

This clonotype has just a few counts. The chain uses TRBV20-1 and TRBJ2-7; no definite D call. CDR3 size: 13 residues. CDR1 is DFQATT, CDR2 SNEGSKA, per germline (reference sequence). Trimming removed 4 bases from V and 0 bases from J, with 10 bases in between. CDR3 in amino acids: CSATRPTSYEQYF. CDR3 sequence (DNA): TGCAGTGCTACCCGGCCCACCTCCTACGAGCAGTACTTC.

This clonotype came up a few times. The chain recombines TRBV5-1 with TRBJ1-1; tentative D call: TRBD1 (5 bases). V gave up 0 bases and J gave up 6 bases, with 12 bases separating them. CDR1 and CDR2 from the germline V gene are SGHRS and YFSETQ. The CDR3 sequence is 14 residues long. The CDR3 loop reads CASSLVGGGAEAFF. In DNA, the CDR3 is TGCGCCAGCAGCTTGGTGGGGGGTGGGGCTGAAGCTTTCTTT.

This clonotype was seen a single time. V gene TRBV6-5 combines with J gene TRBJ1-2; unclear D gene. V was clipped by 0 bases and J by 2 bases, with 10 bases between them. The CDR3 extends over 15 amino acids. CDR1 and CDR2 (germline): MNHEY, SVGAGI. The CDR3 protein is CASSYSLTGNYGYTF. The CDR3 coding sequence is TGTGCCAGCAGTTACTCGTTAACGGGAAACTATGGCTACACCTTC.

This clonotype came up a few times. The V call is TRBV5-4, the J call TRBJ2-7, with TRBD2 matching over 8 bases. V trimming: 4 bases; J trimming: 2 bases; junction bases outside the gene matches: 11. This CDR3 comprises 16 residues. Germline V CDR1 and CDR2: SGHNT, YYREEE (reference sequence). Here the CDR3 reads CASSLLASGSTYEQYF. CDR3 sequence (DNA): TGTGCCAGCAGCCTCCTCGCTAGCGGGTCTACCTACGAGCAGTACTTC.

The chain recombines TRBV13 with TRBJ2-3; 7 bases map to TRBD2. V shed 8 bases and J 5 bases; nucleotides not matched to a gene: 10. The CDR3 has 14 residues. CDR1 PRHDT and CDR2 FYEKMQ come from the germline V gene (reference sequence). CDR3 loop: CASGAGLGEDTQYF. CDR3 nucleotides: TGTGCCAGCGGCGCCGGACTAGGGGAAGATACGCAGTATTTT.

To note about this clonotype: Its ends do not fully match the called genes, so a read error is possible. The chain joins TRBV9 to TRBJ2-1; D might be TRBD2 (6 bases). The length of the CDR3 is 12 residues. Looked up from germline, CDR1 is SGDLS and CDR2 is YYNGEE. CDR3: CASRSRGTLLAF. CDR3 sequence (DNA): TGTGCCAGCAGGAGTAGAGGGACTCTCTTGGCCTTC.

This chain links TRBV20-1 with TRBJ1-2; TRBD1 matches at 8 bases. V was clipped by 2 bases and J by 5 bases; unmatched bases: 7. CDR1 and CDR2 from the germline V gene are DFQATT and SNEGSKA (reference sequence). The CDR3 covers 14 residues. CDR3 sequence: CSARSGTGIYGYTF. As DNA, the CDR3 is TGCAGTGCTAGAAGTGGGACAGGTATATATGGCTACACCTTC.

This clonotype was picked up many times. CDR3 sequence reads: CSAPRDRDYGYTF. Written as DNA, the CDR3 is TGCAGTGCCCCTAGGGACAGGGACTATGGCTACACCTTC. This chain connects TRBV20-1 to TRBJ1-2; 9 positions match TRBD1. J gave up 3 bases and V 6 bases, and 5 bases lay outside the gene matches. Germline values: CDR1 DFQATT, CDR2 SNEGSKA (reference sequence). The CDR3 is made up of 13 amino acids.

The chain carries TRBV29-1 and TRBJ2-7; D uncertain. In germline, CDR1 is SQVTM, CDR2 ANQGSEA. V was cut by 4 bases and J by 2 bases, with 6 bases left in between. The CDR3 contains 11 residues. The CDR3 here is CSVAEPYEQYF. As DNA, the CDR3 is TGCAGCGTTGCGGAGCCCTACGAGCAGTACTTC.

This clonotype was seen a handful of times. V usage is TRBV20-1 and J usage is TRBJ2-1; weak D call: TRBD2 (5 bases). CDR3 length equals 10 residues. The V gene lost 6 bases and the J gene lost 9 bases, with 9 bases spanning the gap. Germline lookup yields CDR1 DFQATT and CDR2 SNEGSKA (reference sequence). The CDR3 region has the DNA TGCAGTGCCCTAGCTAGTGAGCAGTTCTTC. It translates to CSALASEQFF.

This clonotype appeared a few times. V gene TRBV5-4 combines with J gene TRBJ2-7; TRBD1 agrees at 7 bases. The CDR3 is 15 residues long. V lost 5 bases to trimming and J lost 1 base; unmatched junction nucleotides: 9. Germline V gene data show CDR1 as SGHNT and CDR2 as YYREEE (reference sequence). As DNA, the CDR3 is TGTGCCAGCAGTCTTGGGGGACAGCTATCCTACGAGCAGTACTTC. This encodes CASSLGGQLSYEQYF.

The table lists this clonotype with a few counts. The rearrangement uses TRBV11-2 and TRBJ2-7; 13 nucleotides line up with TRBD2. The CDR3 consists of 16 residues. After removal of 5 bases from V and 8 bases from J, the junction contained 12 bases not matched to a gene. CDR1 and CDR2 from the germline V gene are SGHAT and FQNNGV. Here the CDR3 reads CASSARTGLAGYKQYF. The CDR3 DNA reads TGTGCCAGCAGCGCCCGAACGGGACTAGCGGGATACAAGCAGTACTTC.

This clonotype was recorded a few times. CDR3 amino acids: CASSRAWDGGTDTQYF. In DNA, the CDR3 is TGTGCCAGCAGCCGGGCCTGGGACGGAGGCACAGATACGCAGTATTTT. This chain links TRBV7-2 with TRBJ2-3, with D tentatively TRBD1 or TRBD2 (5 bases each). The ends were cut back, 5 bases at V and 1 base at J, with 16 bases in the middle. The CDR3 is 16 amino acids. CDR1 SGHTA and CDR2 FQGNSA come from the germline V gene.

The V and J genes are TRBV5-1 and TRBJ2-3, with 8 bases identical to TRBD1. Trimming at V came to 2 bases and at J to 4 bases, leaving 9 bases not matched to a gene. The CDR3 totals 16 residues. Germline CDR1 and CDR2: SGHRS and YFSETQ. CDR3 sequence: CASSLVGTGTPDTQYF. CDR3 nucleotide sequence: TGCGCCAGCAGCTTAGTTGGGACAGGCACCCCAGATACGCAGTATTTT.

This clonotype was counted between two and nine times. The chain recombines TRBV6-5 with TRBJ2-1; 11 nucleotides match TRBD2. Germline V gene lookup returns CDR1 MNHEY and CDR2 SVGAGI. J was trimmed by 8 bases and V by 3 bases; bases with no gene match: 3. The CDR3 has 14 amino acids. CDR3 sequence: CASSYSGRGYEQFF. For the CDR3, the DNA is TGTGCCAGCAGTTATAGCGGGAGGGGTTATGAGCAGTTCTTC.

The chain couples TRBV4-3 to TRBJ1-4, with 9 bases fitting TRBD1. The CDR3 consists of 16 residues. V lost 2 bases and J lost 4; bases outside the gene matches: 5. Germline V gene data show CDR1 as LGHNA and CDR2 as YSLEER. The CDR3 coding sequence is TGCGCCAGCAGCCAAACCACGGGACAGGGTAATGAAAAACTGTTTTTT. Translating gives CASSQTTGQGNEKLFF.

This clonotype turned up a few times. The V gene is TRBV6-2 or TRBV6-3, the J gene TRBJ2-7; weak D call: TRBD2 (5 bases). The CDR3 runs to 15 residues. Germline V lookup: CDR1 MNHEY, CDR2 SVGEGT. Trimming shortened V by 0 bases and J by 2 bases, and 11 bases separated the two germline ends. DNA for the CDR3: TGTGCCAGCAGTTACTCGTCGGGGTTCACCTACGAGCAGTACTTC. It codes for CASSYSSGFTYEQYF.

V usage is TRBV6-2 or TRBV6-3 and J usage is TRBJ2-5; D possibly uses TRBD1 or TRBD2 (6 bases each). V was shortened by 4 bases and J by 7 bases, with 25 bases between the two germline ends. The germline V gene has CDR1 MNHEY and CDR2 SVGEGT. The CDR3 is 17 residues long. The CDR3 spells CASSFYAWGASGGTQYF. CDR3 coding DNA: TGTGCCAGCAGTTTTTACGCCTGGGGGGCCTCCGGGGGGACCCAGTACTTC.